These 11 T cell receptor beta chains were all obtained from the same sample, sequenced in a study of shared clonotypes between healthy human individuals. Measured with immunoSEQ multiplex PCR; TCRdb has only the in-frame clones, and not every one. In the table there are about 340,000 clones, 73% of which are singletons. The sample taken for sequencing was memory CD4+ T cells sorted from blood. Subset here: CD45RA-negative fraction. Every receptor here comes from a man aged 25 to 45 in good health.

V gene TRBV6-6 combines with J gene TRBJ1-5; D unclear. V was shortened by 0 bases and J by 5 bases, with 8 bases between the two germline ends. This CDR3 contains 14 residues. Germline loops: CDR1 MNHNY, CDR2 SVGAGI (reference sequence). CDR3 region: CASSYSSRDQPQHF. CDR3 bases: TGTGCCAGCAGTTACTCGTCAAGAGATCAGCCCCAGCATTTT.

V usage is TRBV19 and J usage is TRBJ2-5; D might be TRBD2 (5 bases). Per germline, CDR1 LNHDA and CDR2 SQIVND (reference sequence). Trimming took 4 bases from V and 5 from J, leaving 14 bases between them. The CDR3 loop spans 14 amino acids. The CDR3 DNA follows: TGTGCCAGTAGTAGAAGGGTAAGGGAGGAGACCCAGTACTTC. Translation: CASSRRVREETQYF.

This clone was counted once. The rearrangement joins TRBV2 to TRBJ1-4; TRBD1 might be the D (5 bases). CDR3 length equals 13 residues. Germline V gives CDR1 SNHLY, CDR2 FYNNEI. V was clipped by 5 bases and J by 12 bases, with 16 bases between them. Here the CDR3 reads CASSPGHGRELFF. The CDR3 DNA follows: TGTGCCAGCAGTCCAGGGCATGGAAGGGAACTGTTTTTT.

As for this clone: Other DNA sequences in this sample translate to the same CDR3. This chain links TRBV5-1 with TRBJ2-7; the D is unclear. The germline CDR1 and CDR2 sequences are SGHRS and YFSETQ. The CDR3 totals 14 residues. The V gene lost 0 bases and the J gene lost 2 bases, with 9 bases spanning the gap. The CDR3 nucleotides read TGCGCCAGCAGCTTGGGGGCGAGAGCCTACGAGCAGTACTTC. Translation: CASSLGARAYEQYF.

V and J are TRBV27 and TRBJ2-1; possible D gene TRBD2, 5 bases. Per germline, CDR1 MNHEY and CDR2 SMNVEV (reference sequence). This CDR3 region has 18 residues. V was shortened by 5 bases and J by 3 bases, with 23 bases between the two germline ends. CDR3 protein: CASSAMEDLLVGYNEQFF. The CDR3 DNA is TGTGCCAGCAGTGCCATGGAGGACCTGCTTGTCGGCTACAATGAGCAGTTCTTC.

V usage is TRBV5-6 and J usage is TRBJ2-3; TRBD1 is a possible D gene (6 bases). Between the trimmed V and J ends, which lost 1 base and 0 bases, there was a span of 9 bases. From germline, CDR1 is SGHDT and CDR2 YYEEEE. The CDR3 spans 15 residues. This CDR3 reads CASSLSGASTDTQYF. For the CDR3, the DNA is TGTGCCAGCAGCTTGTCAGGGGCGAGCACAGATACGCAGTATTTT.

There are a few counts of this clone. J is TRBJ2-6 and V is TRBV5-4; D possibly corresponds to TRBD2 (5 bases). V lost 4 bases, J lost 0 bases, and 5 bases lay in between. Germline V gives CDR1 SGHNT, CDR2 YYREEE (reference sequence). The CDR3 sequence is 14 residues long. Here the CDR3 reads CASSAGSGANVLTF. The CDR3 DNA follows: TGTGCCAGCAGCGCGGGCTCTGGGGCCAACGTCCTGACTTTC.

The CDR3 protein is CASSSMTSGRGTGELFF. DNA of the CDR3: TGTGCCAGCAGCTCGATGACTAGCGGGAGGGGAACCGGGGAGCTGTTTTTT. This chain uses TRBV5-4 with TRBJ2-2; 14 bases line up with TRBD2. The ends lost 3 bases at V and 5 bases at J; junction bases unmatched: 6. Germline values: CDR1 SGHNT, CDR2 YYREEE (reference sequence). The CDR3 extends over 17 amino acids.

The genes are TRBV19 and TRBJ1-1; 8 positions match TRBD1. This CDR3 region has 18 residues. Germline V CDR1 and CDR2: LNHDA, SQIVND (reference sequence). The ends lost 7 bases at V and 1 base at J; junction bases unmatched: 17. DNA of the CDR3: TGTGCCAGTACCAGTATAGGGGGCCTTGGGACAGGGAACACTGAAGCTTTCTTT. As protein: CASTSIGGLGTGNTEAFF.

This clone occurred a few times. The chain couples TRBV7-9 to TRBJ2-2, with 7 nucleotides matching TRBD2. From germline, CDR1 is SEHNR and CDR2 FQNEAQ (reference sequence). This CDR3 has 15 amino acids. J was trimmed by 7 bases and V by 2 bases; bases with no gene match: 7. The CDR3 coding sequence is TGTGCCAGCAGCTTAACGGGAGGATCGGACGGGGAGCTGTTTTTT. Its translation: CASSLTGGSDGELFF.

The rearrangement uses TRBV6-5 and TRBJ1-4; TRBD1 might be the D (5 bases). V shed 0 bases and J shed 7 bases, with 12 bases lying between them. The CDR3 runs 15 residues. Germline CDR1 and CDR2: MNHEY and SVGAGI. CDR3 coding DNA: TGTGCCAGCAGTTACTCTACGGGGGGTAGTGAAAAACTGTTTTTT. Its translation is CASSYSTGGSEKLFF.